The clone carrying this T cell receptor (beta chain) was observed a few times. In germline, CDR1 is SEHNR, CDR2 FQNEAQ (reference sequence). The CDR3 extends over 16 amino acids. With 0 bases removed from V and 1 base from J, the gap between germline ends came to 12 bases. This entry belongs to a study of early T cells in non-severe SARS-CoV-2 infection. Study-wide context: Unsorted whole-blood RNA was sequenced in bulk, leaving chains unpaired.

Unique molecular identifiers were affixed to single, distinct cDNA molecules. Each CDR3 protein is one row after TCRdb ran MiXCR on the 5' RACE reads. The sample carries about 80,000 distinct CDR3 sequences, more than 10% recorded once. Sample: whole blood, taken at baseline. This clonotype was sampled from an adult who was a healthcare worker with PCR-confirmed SARS-CoV-2 infection or an uninfected control (not recorded which). The donor label of this sample is uncertain. This chain links TRBV7-9 with TRBJ1-1; possible D gene TRBD1, 5 bases. CDR3 DNA: TGTGCCAGCAGCTTAGCGGTGGGGGAGACGAACACTGAAGCTTTCTTT. Translation gives CASSLAVGETNTEAFF.